This is a list of T cell receptor beta chains from one sample in a study of cytomegalovirus exposure and HLA in healthy donors. Assay used: immunoSEQ multiplex PCR; TCRdb lists only in-frame clones, some missing. The sample holds about 130,000 clones; approximately 80% are singletons and the top ten take roughly 13%. The specimen was PBMCs. The receptors shown here come from a woman aged 40 to 50 in good health and CMV-seropositive. The CDR3 runs from the conserved cysteine through the conserved F or W. Fields, in order: V gene, clone size, D gene, J gene, CDR3 DNA, CDR3 protein. The D gene is left open where the match is weak. Only some rows state a clone size, as once, few, many or a class for expanded clones.

TRBV6-5,.,.,TRBJ2-3,TGTGCCAGCAGTACTCGAAGTGGAGGCACAGATACGCAGTATTTT,CASSTRSGGTDTQYF
TRBV7-3,.,.,TRBJ2-7,TGTGCCAGCAGCTCCCGGTGGGCCGAGCAGTACTTC,CASSSRWAEQYF
TRBV5-6,.,.,TRBJ2-3,TGTGCCAGCAGCTTGTTTCTCACAGATACGCAGTATTTT,CASSLFLTDTQYF
TRBV19,.,TRBD1,TRBJ2-3,TGTGCCACCCGACAGGGTTTGGGGACAGATACGCAGTATTTT,CATRQGLGTDTQYF
TRBV5-1,once,.,TRBJ2-1,TGCGCCAGCAGCTCCGGTGGTAGCGAGGACAATGAGCAGTTCTTC,CASSSGGSEDNEQFF
TRBV4-1,.,.,TRBJ2-6,TGCGCCAGCAGCCCCTTTAGGAACAGGGCCCTCTCTGGGGCCAACGTCCTGACTTTC,CASSPFRNRALSGANVLTF
TRBV7-3,.,.,TRBJ2-1,TGTGCCAGCAGCCCCCGGGGTGGCCGGTTTGAAGAGCAGTTCTTC,CASSPRGGRFEEQFF
TRBV30,.,TRBD2,TRBJ2-7,TGTGCCTGGAGTGTACGCCCGGGAGGGTACTACGAGCAGTACTTC,CAWSVRPGGYYEQYF
TRBV5-4,.,.,TRBJ1-3,TGTGCCAGCAGCCCCGGACAGAGCTCTGGAAACACCATATATTTT,CASSPGQSSGNTIYF
TRBV5-1,.,.,TRBJ2-3,TGCGCCAGCAGCCTAACGTTATCAGAGGTGGATACGCAGTATTTT,CASSLTLSEVDTQYF
TRBV28,.,.,TRBJ2-3,TGTGCCAGCGTCCGGGGCAGGGGTGCAGATACGCAGTATTTT,CASVRGRGADTQYF
TRBV28,.,.,TRBJ1-3,TGTGCCAGCAGTCCCAACCGAGACTCTGGAAACACCATATATTTT,CASSPNRDSGNTIYF
TRBV28,.,.,TRBJ1-6,TGTGCCAGCAGGTCCTTTCGGGGTTTTAATTCACCCCTCCACTTT,CASRSFRGFNSPLHF
TRBV9,.,TRBD2,TRBJ2-5,TGTGCCAGCAGCGTAGGGGCTAGCGGGAGAGGTCTTGGAGAGACCCAGTACTTC,CASSVGASGRGLGETQYF
TRBV6-6,once,.,TRBJ1-2,TGTGCCAGTTACCCCGACAGACCCTCTAACTATGGCTACACCTTC,CASYPDRPSNYGYTF
TRBV28,.,TRBD1,TRBJ2-7,TGTGCCAGCAGCCACCGGGACAGAAATTACGAGCAGTACTTC,CASSHRDRNYEQYF
TRBV7-6,.,TRBD2,TRBJ2-7,TGTGCCAGCAACTCCGGGACTAGCTCTTCCGAGCAGTACTTC,CASNSGTSSSEQYF
TRBV11-3,.,.,TRBJ2-5,TGTGCCAGCAGCCATACGGACAGCGGAGAGACCCAGTACTTC,CASSHTDSGETQYF
TRBV30,.,.,TRBJ2-1,TGTGCCTGGAGTGTAGTGGCAGGGGCGCGGGATGAGCAGTTCTTC,CAWSVVAGARDEQFF
TRBV2,.,.,TRBJ2-5,TGTGCCAGCAGTCCCCAGGGGGAGACCCAGTACTTC,CASSPQGETQYF
TRBV6-1,.,.,TRBJ2-3,TGTGCCAGCAGTGAAGGGAGTGATTTTTACACAGATACGCAGTATTTT,CASSEGSDFYTDTQYF
TRBV28,.,TRBD2,TRBJ2-2,TGTGCCAGCAGCAGTAGCGGGGGGGTTAACACCGGGGAGCTGTTTTTT,CASSSSGGVNTGELFF
TRBV30,.,.,TRBJ2-3,TGTGCCTGGAAACCCCCAGGGCAAGGCCCAGATACGCAGTATTTT,CAWKPPGQGPDTQYF
TRBV7-9,.,TRBD2,TRBJ2-1,TGTGCCAGCAGCCCCTGGAGCGGGAGTACCTACAATGAGCAGTTCTTC,CASSPWSGSTYNEQFF
TRBV6-5,.,TRBD1,TRBJ1-6,TGTGCCAGCAGTAGCGGGACAGGGAGGGTACCCCTCCACTTT,CASSSGTGRVPLHF
TRBV9,.,TRBD2,TRBJ2-7,TGTGCCAGCAGCCCCAGGACTAGTCGTTACGAGCAGTACTTC,CASSPRTSRYEQYF
TRBV5-1,few,.,TRBJ1-4,TGCGCCAGCGCAACAGGGTATAATGAAAAACTGTTTTTT,CASATGYNEKLFF
TRBV4-1,few,TRBD2,TRBJ2-3,TGCGCCAGCAGCCCTTCAGGGGGACTAGCCCCTGGGGATACGCAGTATTTT,CASSPSGGLAPGDTQYF
TRBV5-1,.,.,TRBJ2-5,TGCGCCAGCAGAATCAGGGGAGGGGAGACCCAGTACTTC,CASRIRGGETQYF
TRBV20-1,.,.,TRBJ2-3,TGCAGTGCTGAGCCCTCAGATACGCAGTATTTT,CSAEPSDTQYF
TRBV7-6,.,.,TRBJ2-1,TGTGCCAGCAGCGGGGGCCTGGCGGATGAGCAGTTCTTC,CASSGGLADEQFF
TRBV6-5,once,.,TRBJ1-2,TGTGCCAGCAGTTACGGGGGGTATGGCTACACCTTC,CASSYGGYGYTF
TRBV11-3,.,TRBD1,TRBJ1-1,TGTGCCAGCAGCCCTGGACAGGGGATGAACACTGAAGCTTTCTTT,CASSPGQGMNTEAFF